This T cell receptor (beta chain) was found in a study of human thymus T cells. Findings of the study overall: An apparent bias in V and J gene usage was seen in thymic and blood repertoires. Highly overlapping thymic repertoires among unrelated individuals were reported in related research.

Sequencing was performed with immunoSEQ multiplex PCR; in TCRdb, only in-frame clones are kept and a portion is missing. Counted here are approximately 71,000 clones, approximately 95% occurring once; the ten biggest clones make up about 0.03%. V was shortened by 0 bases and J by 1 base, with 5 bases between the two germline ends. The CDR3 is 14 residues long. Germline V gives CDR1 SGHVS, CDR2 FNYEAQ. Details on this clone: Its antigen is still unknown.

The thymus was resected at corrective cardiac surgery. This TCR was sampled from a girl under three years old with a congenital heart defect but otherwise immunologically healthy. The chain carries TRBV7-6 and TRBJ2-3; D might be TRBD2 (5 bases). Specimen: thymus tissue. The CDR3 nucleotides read TGTGCCAGCAGCTTAGCGGGAGGCACAGATACGCAGTATTTT. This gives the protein CASSLAGGTDTQYF.